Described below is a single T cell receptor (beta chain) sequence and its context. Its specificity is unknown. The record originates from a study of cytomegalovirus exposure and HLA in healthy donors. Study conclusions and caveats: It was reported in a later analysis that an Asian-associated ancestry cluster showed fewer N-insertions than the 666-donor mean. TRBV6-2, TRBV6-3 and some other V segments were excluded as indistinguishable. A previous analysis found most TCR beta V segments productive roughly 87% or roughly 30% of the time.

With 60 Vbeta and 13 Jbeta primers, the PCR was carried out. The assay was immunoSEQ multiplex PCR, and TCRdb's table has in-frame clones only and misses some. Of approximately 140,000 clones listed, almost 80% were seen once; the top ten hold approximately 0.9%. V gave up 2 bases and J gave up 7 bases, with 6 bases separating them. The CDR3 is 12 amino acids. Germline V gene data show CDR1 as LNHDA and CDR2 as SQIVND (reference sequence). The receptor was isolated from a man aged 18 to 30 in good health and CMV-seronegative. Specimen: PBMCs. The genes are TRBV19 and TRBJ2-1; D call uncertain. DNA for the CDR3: TGTGCCAGTAGTATATGGCGGAATGAGCAGTTCTTC. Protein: CASSIWRNEQFF.